This TCR beta chain was sequenced in a study of blood T cells in healthy people across ages. Overall study findings and caveats: Estimates of diversity drawn from one million T cells were considered underestimates.

A J-beta primer mix and a sample-barcoded 5' primer were used in a second PCR of about 7 to 12 cycles. TCRdb reprocessed the 5' RACE reads via MiXCR and lists one record per CDR3 protein. The sample contains 600,000 or so distinct CDR3 sequences, about 30% of which appear only once. This clonotype was recorded at least ten times. What it binds is unknown. Trimming at V came to 2 bases and at J to 1 base, leaving 11 bases not matched to a gene. Looked up from germline, CDR1 is SGHDT and CDR2 is YYEEEE. The CDR3 has 17 residues. This sequence originates from a woman at least 80 years old in good health. The V gene is TRBV5-6, the J gene TRBJ2-5, with TRBD1 matching 7 bases. Sequenced input: blood. As DNA, the CDR3 is TGTGCCAGCAGCTTTAGAACAGGGGTCACCATCCAAGAGACCCAGTACTTC. Protein product: CASSFRTGVTIQETQYF.